This is a list of T cell receptor beta chains from one sample in a study of cytomegalovirus exposure and HLA in healthy donors. Only in-frame clones appear in the TCRdb table, and some are missing; sequencing was by immunoSEQ multiplex PCR. Here the sample spans approximately 98,000 clones, 70% to 90% being singletons. The sample was PBMCs. The receptor set was obtained from a woman aged 18-35 years in good health and CMV-seronegative. Each CDR3 is given with its conserved first and last residue. Each record gives: D gene, clone size, V gene, J gene, CDR3 DNA, CDR3 protein. D genes are given only for firm matches. Rows may omit the clone size; those that give it use once, few, many or a size class.

D: NA
size: NA
V: TRBV29-1
J: TRBJ1-5
DNA: TGCAGCGTTGCGGAAGGAAGCGGTAATCAGCCCCAGCATTTT
CDR3: CSVAEGSGNQPQHF

D: NA
size: NA
V: TRBV6-1
J: TRBJ2-2
DNA: TGTGCCAGCTACGGCACCGGGGAGCTGTTTTTT
CDR3: CASYGTGELFF

D: NA
size: NA
V: TRBV7-9
J: TRBJ2-5
DNA: TGTGCCAGCAGCTTAGTTGGGGGGTTGGAGACCCAGTACTTC
CDR3: CASSLVGGLETQYF

D: NA
size: NA
V: TRBV7-2
J: TRBJ2-2
DNA: TGTGCCAGCAGCGACGTGCGCTTCCGAGGGACCGGGGAGCTGTTTTTT
CDR3: CASSDVRFRGTGELFF

D: NA
size: NA
V: TRBV19
J: TRBJ1-2
DNA: TGTGCCAGTCGGTCCGAATATGGCTACACCTTC
CDR3: CASRSEYGYTF

D: TRBD1
size: NA
V: TRBV5-5
J: TRBJ2-7
DNA: TGTGCCAGCAGCCAGGGACAGGGCCCCTACGAGCAGTACTTC
CDR3: CASSQGQGPYEQYF

D: NA
size: NA
V: TRBV11-3
J: TRBJ2-1
DNA: TGTGCCAGCAGCTTCGACAGCTCCTACAATGAGCAGTTCTTC
CDR3: CASSFDSSYNEQFF

D: TRBD1
size: many
V: TRBV29-1
J: TRBJ1-1
DNA: TGCAGCGTTGAGGACAACAGGGGGCATAGCACTGAAGCTTTCTTT
CDR3: CSVEDNRGHSTEAFF

D: NA
size: NA
V: TRBV25-1
J: TRBJ1-1
DNA: TGTGCCAGCAGTGAAGGTCAGCGGAACACTGAAGCTTTCTTT
CDR3: CASSEGQRNTEAFF

D: TRBD2
size: NA
V: TRBV2
J: TRBJ2-1
DNA: TGTGCCAGCAGAGCCGTGTTGCGGGGGGCCCGGAACAATGAGCAGTTCTTC
CDR3: CASRAVLRGARNNEQFF

D: TRBD2
size: few
V: TRBV6-5
J: TRBJ2-7
DNA: TGTGCCAGCAGAAAGCCGGGACTAGCTAGCGAGCAGTACTTC
CDR3: CASRKPGLASEQYF

D: NA
size: NA
V: TRBV19
J: TRBJ2-7
DNA: TGTGCCAGTAGTATCGACATGGGCGAGCAGTACTTC
CDR3: CASSIDMGEQYF

D: TRBD1
size: NA
V: TRBV5-6
J: TRBJ1-1
DNA: TGTGCCAGCAGCACCGGGACAGGGGGCCGGGTAGGATATGAAGCTTTCTTT
CDR3: CASSTGTGGRVGYEAFF

D: TRBD1
size: NA
V: TRBV28
J: TRBJ1-5
DNA: TGTGCCAGCAGTGTACAGGGGAGTGAGATACGGCCCCAGCATTTT
CDR3: CASSVQGSEIRPQHF

D: NA
size: NA
V: TRBV6-5
J: TRBJ1-1
DNA: TGTGCCAGCAGTTACTCGGGGGGGATCGGGAACACTGAAGCTTTCTTT
CDR3: CASSYSGGIGNTEAFF

D: TRBD1
size: NA
V: TRBV7-6
J: TRBJ1-1
DNA: TGTGCCAGCAGCTTGACAGGGGGATTGAACACTGAAGCTTTCTTT
CDR3: CASSLTGGLNTEAFF

D: NA
size: NA
V: TRBV7-9
J: TRBJ1-1
DNA: TGTGCCAGCAGCTTAATGGGCTCCCCTCAGCCAGAAGCTTTCTTT
CDR3: CASSLMGSPQPEAFF

D: NA
size: NA
V: TRBV28
J: TRBJ2-3
DNA: TGTGCCAGCAGTTTAACTCCGAGCACAGATACGCAGTATTTT
CDR3: CASSLTPSTDTQYF

D: TRBD1
size: NA
V: TRBV28
J: TRBJ1-1
DNA: TGTGCCAGCAGTTGGGGGGACAGACCGAACACTGAAGCTTTCTTT
CDR3: CASSWGDRPNTEAFF

D: NA
size: NA
V: TRBV5-1
J: TRBJ1-1
DNA: TGCGCCAGCAGCTTGGCGGCGGGGGCGAACACTGAAGCTTTCTTT
CDR3: CASSLAAGANTEAFF

D: NA
size: NA
V: TRBV10-2
J: TRBJ1-2
DNA: TGCGCCAGCAGTGAGTCCCAGGGGACCAACTATGGCTACACCTTC
CDR3: CASSESQGTNYGYTF

D: TRBD2
size: few
V: TRBV7-3
J: TRBJ2-2
DNA: TGTGCCAGCAGCCACGGTAGCGGGGAAAGGGAGCTGTTTTTT
CDR3: CASSHGSGERELFF